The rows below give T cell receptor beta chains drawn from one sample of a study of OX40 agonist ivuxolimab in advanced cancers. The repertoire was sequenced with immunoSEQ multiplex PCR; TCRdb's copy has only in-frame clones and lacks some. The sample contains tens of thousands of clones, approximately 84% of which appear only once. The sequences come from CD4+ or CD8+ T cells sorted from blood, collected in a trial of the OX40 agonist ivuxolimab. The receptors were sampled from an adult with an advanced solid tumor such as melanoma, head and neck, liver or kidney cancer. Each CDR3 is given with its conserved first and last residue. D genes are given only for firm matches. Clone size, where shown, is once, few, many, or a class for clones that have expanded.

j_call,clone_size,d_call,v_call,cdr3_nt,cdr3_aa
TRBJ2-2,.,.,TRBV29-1,TGCAGCTCCGAGGTAGGGTTCACCGGGGAGCTGTTTTTT,CSSEVGFTGELFF
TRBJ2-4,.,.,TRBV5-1,TGCGCCAGCAGCCCGGGCTCTCATCTAGCCAAAAACATTCAGTACTTC,CASSPGSHLAKNIQYF
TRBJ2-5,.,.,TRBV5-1,TGCGCCAGCATTTTAGGAGTCGGGGGGCGAGAGACCCAGTACTTC,CASILGVGGRETQYF
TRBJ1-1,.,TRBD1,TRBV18,TGTGCCAGCTCACCACAAGGGGACAGGGGAGCTTTCTTT,CASSPQGDRGAFF
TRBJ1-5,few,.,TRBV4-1,TGCGCCAGCAGCCAAGACGGTCATAGCAATCAGCCCCAGCATTTT,CASSQDGHSNQPQHF
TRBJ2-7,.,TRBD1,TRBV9,TGTGCCAGCAGCGCGGGACAGTTTAACTACGAGCAGTACTTC,CASSAGQFNYEQYF
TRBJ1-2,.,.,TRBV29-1,TGCAGCGTTGATGGCTTCTATGGCTACACCTTC,CSVDGFYGYTF
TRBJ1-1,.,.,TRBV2,TGTGCCAGCAGTGAACAGAGCTACGCGACTGAAGCTTTCTTT,CASSEQSYATEAFF
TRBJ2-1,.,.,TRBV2,TGTGCCAGCAGTCCGCGTTCTAGACCCGGCCACTACAATGAGCAGTTCTTC,CASSPRSRPGHYNEQFF
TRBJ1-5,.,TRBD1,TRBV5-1,TGCGCCAGCAGCTTGGGCGGGACAGGGAGTGGCAATCAGCCCCAGCATTTT,CASSLGGTGSGNQPQHF
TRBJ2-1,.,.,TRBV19,TGTGCCAGTAGTATAACCACAGGGTCCTCCTACAATGAGCAGTTCTTC,CASSITTGSSYNEQFF
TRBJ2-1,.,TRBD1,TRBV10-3,TGTGCCATCAGTGGATCGGACAGGGGGCTTTCCTACAATGAGCAGTTCTTC,CAISGSDRGLSYNEQFF
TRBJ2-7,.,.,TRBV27,TGTGCCAGCAGCTCCCCAGGACTTAGCATCTACGAGCAGTACTTC,CASSSPGLSIYEQYF
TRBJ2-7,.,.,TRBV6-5,TGTGCCAGTAGAGGGGCCTACGAGCAGTACTTC,CASRGAYEQYF
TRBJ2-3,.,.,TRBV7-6,TGTGCCAGCAGCTTTTGGGGTTTTGGGGCCGAGGACGATACAGATACGCAGTATTTT,CASSFWGFGAEDDTDTQYF
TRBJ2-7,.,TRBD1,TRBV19,TGTGCCAGCAGGGACAGGGCTAGCTCCTACGAGCAGTACTTC,CASRDRASSYEQYF
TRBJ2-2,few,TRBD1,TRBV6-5,TGTGCCAGCAGTCCACAGGGGGCGTGGACCGGGGAGCTGTTTTTT,CASSPQGAWTGELFF
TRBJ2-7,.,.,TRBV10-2,TGCGCCAGCAGTGACGGATTCTCCTACGAGCAGTACTTC,CASSDGFSYEQYF
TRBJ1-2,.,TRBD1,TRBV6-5,TGTGCCAGCAGGGACAGGGGGAACTATGGCTACACCTTC,CASRDRGNYGYTF
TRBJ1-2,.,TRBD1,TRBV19,TGTGCCAGTAGTATTTGGACAGGGGCCCCTTATGGCTACACCTTC,CASSIWTGAPYGYTF
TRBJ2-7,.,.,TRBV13,TGTGCCAGCAGCTATTTGGGCAGGCCCTACGAGCAGTACTTC,CASSYLGRPYEQYF
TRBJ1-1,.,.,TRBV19,TGTGCCAGTACCCTGGGGGAGACTGAAGCTTTCTTT,CASTLGETEAFF
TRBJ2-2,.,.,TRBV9,TGTGCCAGCAGCCCCTTAACGTCGGGCACCGGGGAGCTGTTTTTT,CASSPLTSGTGELFF
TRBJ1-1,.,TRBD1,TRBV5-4,TGCGCCAGCAGCCAGTCGTACAGGGGGGTAACTGAAGCTTTCTTT,CASSQSYRGVTEAFF
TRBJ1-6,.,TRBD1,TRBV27,TGTGCCAGCAGTAACAGGGGCTGGCGATCACCCCTCCACTTT,CASSNRGWRSPLHF
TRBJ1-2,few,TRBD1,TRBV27,TGTGCCAGCAGTACCTTGACAGGGGCCAACTATGGCTACACCTTC,CASSTLTGANYGYTF
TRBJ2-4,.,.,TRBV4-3,TGCGCCAGCAGCCAAGGCCCCAAAAGGGGGGTTGACATTCAGTACTTC,CASSQGPKRGVDIQYF
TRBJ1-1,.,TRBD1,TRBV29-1,TGCAGCGCCGAACAGGGGACGAACACTGAAGCTTTCTTT,CSAEQGTNTEAFF
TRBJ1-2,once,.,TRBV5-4,TGTGCCAGCAGCGACGCACCGGTGGGCTACACCTTC,CASSDAPVGYTF
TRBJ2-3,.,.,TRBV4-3,TGCGCCAGCAGCCAAGCACCAGCGGTTGGGTACACAGATACGCAGTATTTT,CASSQAPAVGYTDTQYF
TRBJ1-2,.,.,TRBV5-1,TGCGCCAGCAGCTCCACAGTCGGGTCTTCCTATGGCTACACCTTC,CASSSTVGSSYGYTF
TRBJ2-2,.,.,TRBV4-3,TGCGCCAGCAGCCAAGAAGACGGATACACCGGGGAGCTGTTTTTT,CASSQEDGYTGELFF
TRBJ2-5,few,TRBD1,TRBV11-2,TGTGCCAGCAGCCGGACAGGGGGCGACTTGGAGACCCAGTACTTC,CASSRTGGDLETQYF
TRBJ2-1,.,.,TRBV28,TGTGCCAGCAGGGTAGGTACTACCAATGAGCAGTTCTTC,CASRVGTTNEQFF
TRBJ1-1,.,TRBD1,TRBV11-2,TGTGCCAGCAGCTTTAGAGGCGGGACAGGGATTCTGAACACTGAAGCTTTCTTT,CASSFRGGTGILNTEAFF
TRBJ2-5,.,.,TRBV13,TGTGCCAGCAGCAAGGGTCCAGGGAAAAGCCAAGAGACCCAGTACTTC,CASSKGPGKSQETQYF
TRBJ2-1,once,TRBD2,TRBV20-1,TGCAGTGCTCCGCAGCGGGAGTATCAGTTCTTC,CSAPQREYQFF
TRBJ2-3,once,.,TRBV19,TGTGCCAGTAGTATTTCCGGGGGTGGACGAGATACGCAGTATTTT,CASSISGGGRDTQYF
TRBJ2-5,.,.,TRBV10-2,TGCGCCAGCAGTGAGTCCGACAGGGGAGGGGAGACCCAGTACTTC,CASSESDRGGETQYF
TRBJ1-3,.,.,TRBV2,TGTGCCAGCAGTGGCAGGGATACTGGAAACACCATATATTTT,CASSGRDTGNTIYF